Reported below is one T cell receptor beta chain. Its antigen is still unknown. This specimen belongs to a study of graft-versus-host responses after intestinal transplantation. Study information: Recipients were given multivisceral, liver-intestinal, or isolated intestinal transplants. Anti-thymocyte globulin induction was given to all recipients, followed by tacrolimus and steroids for three to four years.

The CDR3 is made up of 15 amino acids. CDR1 is SGHDT and CDR2 is YYEEEE in the germline V gene. With V trimmed by 3 bases and J by 5 bases, 9 bases remained unmatched. Data came from immunoSEQ multiplex PCR; TCRdb stores just in-frame clones and leaves some out. The table lists approximately 130,000 clones, 85% to 95% of them singletons, with under 0.2% in the top ten. Sequenced here: unstimulated CD4+ T cells sorted from spleen or lymph node cells, sampled before intestinal transplant. The chain carries TRBV5-6 and TRBJ2-5, with 8 bases matching TRBD1. The sequence came from a human donor who received an intestinal transplant. CDR3 sequence reads: CASSWGDRGWETQYF. The CDR3 DNA sequence: TGTGCCAGCAGCTGGGGAGACAGGGGCTGGGAGACCCAGTACTTC. Looking up the rest from reference TRBV5-6 and TRBJ2-5 gives the full variable domain: DAGVTQSPTHLIKTRGQQVTLRCSPKSGHDTVSWYQQALGQGPQFIFQYYEEEERQRGNFPDRFSGHQFPNYSSELNVNALLLGDSALYLCASSWGDRGWETQYFGPGTRLLVL.